The next 10 T cell receptor beta chains were all read from a single sample in a study of blood T cell repertoires in COVID-19. Using immunoSEQ multiplex PCR, the repertoire was profiled, and TCRdb retains in-frame clones only, with some absent. The repertoire holds 70,000 or so clones, with under 90% as singletons. The specimen sequenced was peripheral blood. The receptors stem from a man between 65 and 85 years old with active or convalescent COVID-19.

The V gene is TRBV7-2, the J gene TRBJ1-5; weak D call: TRBD1 (6 bases). Germline CDR1 is SGHTA and CDR2 is FQGNSA. Trimming took 3 bases from V and 0 from J, leaving 9 bases between them. The CDR3 contains 15 residues. CDR3 sequence reads: CASSFQGYSNQPQHF. The CDR3 DNA is TGTGCCAGCAGCTTTCAGGGGTATAGCAATCAGCCCCAGCATTTT. Full variable domain (missing parts from reference TRBV7-2 and TRBJ1-5): GAGVSQSPSNKVTEKGKDVELRCDPISGHTALYWYRQSLGQGLEFLIYFQGNSAPDKSGLPSDRFSAERTGGSVSTLTIQRTQQEDSAVYLCASSFQGYSNQPQHFGDGTRLSIL.

The V and J genes are TRBV5-6 and TRBJ1-2; D may be TRBD1 (5 bases). V lost 3 bases to trimming and J lost 4 bases, with 10 bases between them. This CDR3 has 13 amino acids. Germline V gene sequence: CDR1 SGHDT, CDR2 YYEEEE. The CDR3 DNA follows: TGTGCCAGCAGCTCTAGGGGAAGCTATGGCTACACCTTC. This gives the protein CASSSRGSYGYTF.

The chain carries TRBV3-1 (or the pseudogene TRBV3-2) and TRBJ1-5; the match to TRBD1 covers 7 bases. CDR3 length equals 13 residues. Per germline, CDR1 LGHDT and CDR2 YNNKEL (reference sequence). J was trimmed by 7 bases and V by 11 bases; bases with no gene match: 11. The CDR3 region is CASGPQGTQPQHF. CDR3 in DNA: TGTGCCTCTGGACCACAGGGGACGCAGCCCCAGCATTTT.

The chain is built from TRBV25-1 and TRBJ2-7, with D perhaps matching TRBD1 (5 bases). V was trimmed by 3 bases and J by 4 bases, leaving 10 bases between them. Per germline, CDR1 MGHDK and CDR2 SYGVNS. The CDR3 is 13 residues long. Here the CDR3 DNA reads TGTGCCAGCAGTGAGCCAGGGAAATACGAGCAGTACTTC. Residues: CASSEPGKYEQYF.

CDR3 sequence (DNA): TGCGCCAGCAGCTTGGTACAGGGCTTGGGCGAGCAGTACTTC. Encoded protein: CASSLVQGLGEQYF. This sequence joins TRBV5-1 and TRBJ2-7; tentative D call: TRBD1 (6 bases). Trimming removed 0 bases at V and 6 bases at J, with 13 bases between. The CDR3 covers 14 residues. Germline V gene data show CDR1 as SGHRS and CDR2 as YFSETQ.

This chain links TRBV5-1 with TRBJ1-2, with 7 bases fitting TRBD1. There are 14 residues in the CDR3. Germline assignment: CDR1 SGHRS and CDR2 YFSETQ. Trimming cost V 1 base and J 2 bases; bases outside gene matches: 2. CDR3 sequence: CASSLTTGNYGYTF. The CDR3 DNA sequence: TGCGCCAGCAGCTTGACGACAGGGAACTATGGCTACACCTTC.

The chain employs TRBV29-1 and TRBJ1-3; D not certain. This CDR3 has 12 residues. V was cut by 4 bases and J by 5 bases, with 9 bases left in between. The germline V gene has CDR1 SQVTM and CDR2 ANQGSEA. The CDR3 spells CSVGELRNTIYF. The CDR3 DNA reads as TGCAGCGTTGGGGAGTTACGAAACACCATATATTTT. The full variable domain, its missing parts supplied by reference TRBV29-1 and TRBJ1-3, is SAVISQKPSRDICQRGTSLTIQCQVDSQVTMMFWYRQQPGQSLTLIATANQGSEATYESGFVIDKFPISRPNLTFSTLTVSNMSPEDSSIYLCSVGELRNTIYFGEGSWLTVV.

The chain joins TRBV7-9 to TRBJ2-5, with 8 positions matching TRBD2. V gave up 4 bases and J gave up 1 base; unmatched junction bases: 8. Germline loops: CDR1 SEHNR, CDR2 FQNEAQ (reference sequence). This CDR3 spans 16 amino acids. CDR3 protein: CASSSWTSRVQETQYF. CDR3 in DNA: TGTGCCAGCAGCTCCTGGACTAGCCGGGTCCAAGAGACCCAGTACTTC.

The chain recombines TRBV19 with TRBJ2-1; 12 nucleotides agree with TRBD2. The CDR3 loop spans 16 amino acids. V shed 1 base, J shed 4 bases, and the junction held 2 bases outside the gene matches. From germline, CDR1 is LNHDA and CDR2 SQIVND (reference sequence). CDR3 sequence: CASSIALAGGYNEQFF. The CDR3 region has the DNA TGTGCCAGTAGTATAGCACTAGCGGGAGGTTACAATGAGCAGTTCTTC.

The chain employs TRBV9 and TRBJ1-2, with a tentative D call TRBD1 (5 bases). The CDR3 has 12 residues. V lost 0 bases and J lost 8, with 8 bases in between. The germline V gene encodes CDR1 SGDLS and CDR2 YYNGEE. The CDR3 DNA is TGTGCCAGCAGCGTAGCTCAGGGCGGCTACACCTTC. Amino acids: CASSVAQGGYTF. Full variable domain (outside the CDR3, taken from reference TRBV9 and TRBJ1-2): DSGVTQTPKHLITATGQRVTLRCSPRSGDLSVYWYQQSLDQGLQFLIQYYNGEERAKGNILERFSAQQFPDLHSELNLSSLELGDSALYFCASSVAQGGYTFGSGTRLTVV.